The 6 T cell receptor beta chains below all came from one sample that was sequenced in a study of T cell clonality in common variable immunodeficiency. TCRdb's copy holds only in-frame clones and misses some; the assay was immunoSEQ multiplex PCR. The sample contains fewer than 55,000 clones, none occurring once; 2% to 2.5% lies in the top ten. The sequencing sample was made of peripheral blood mononuclear cells. The receptors stem from a person aged 18 to 75 in good health.

With respect to this clone: From the germline J gene comes the end of the CDR3, since the read stops 3 residues before it. The chain joins TRBV30 to TRBJ2-4, with a weak D call TRBD1 (6 bases). Per germline, CDR1 GTSNPN and CDR2 SVGIG (reference sequence). The CDR3 contains 16 residues. CDR3 sequence: CAWSVLYYKQGSGQYF. The covered CDR3 bases are TGTGCCTGGAGTGTTCTTTACTATAAACAGGGATCTGGT.

Regarding this clone: From the germline J gene comes the end of the CDR3, since the read stops 3 residues before it. The chain combines TRBV20-1 with TRBJ1-5, with TRBD1 as a possible D gene (5 bases). Trimming pared 5 bases from V and 0 bases from J, leaving 20 bases between. The CDR3 length is 17 residues. The V gene's germline CDR1 is DFQATT and CDR2 SNEGSKA (reference sequence). CDR3 protein: CSASGGGGTYSNQPQHF. The sequenced part of the CDR3 DNA is TGCAGTGCTTCCGGGGGTGGAGGGACTTATAGCAATCAGCCC.

This clone was counted only a few times. The DNA ends 3 residues before the CDR3 does, and the rest of the CDR3 is filled in from the germline J gene. This chain uses TRBV19 with TRBJ2-1, with D perhaps matching TRBD1 (6 bases). Per germline, CDR1 LNHDA and CDR2 SQIVND (reference sequence). Deletions cut 8 bases from V and 1 base from J, with 12 bases between. The CDR3 is made up of 14 amino acids. Incomplete CDR3 DNA: TGTGCCAGTCATCATACAGGGTCCTACAATGAG. Its translation is CASHHTGSYNE. The complete CDR3 sequence is CASHHTGSYNEQFF. Together with reference TRBV19 and TRBJ2-1, the CDR3 gives the full variable domain: DGGITQSPKYLFRKEGQNVTLSCEQNLNHDAMYWYRQDPGQGLRLIYYSQIVNDFQKGDIAEGYSVSREKKESFPLTVTSAQKNPTAFYLCASHHTGSYNEQFFGPGTRLTVL.

This clone was detected ten times or more. The read comes to an end 3 residues before the CDR3 does, leaving the germline J gene to fill in the end. The chain is built from TRBV7-9 and TRBJ1-1; no reliable D call. The CDR3 runs to 10 residues. The V gene's germline CDR1 is SEHNR and CDR2 FQNEAQ (reference sequence). Between the trimmed V and J ends, which lost 10 bases and 1 base, there was a span of 4 bases. CDR3 bases read: TGTGCCACCAAGAACACTGAA. Protein: CATKNTE. The full CDR3 sequence reads CATKNTEAFF. The variable domain in full, completed from reference TRBV7-9 and TRBJ1-1, reads DTGVSQNPRHKITKRGQNVTFRCDPISEHNRLYWYRQTLGQGPEFLTYFQNEAQLEKSRLLSDRFSAERPKGSFSTLEIQRTEQGDSAMYLCATKNTEAFFGQGTRLTVV.

This clone came up many times. The read ends 3 residues shy of where the CDR3 ends; the end is completed using the germline J gene. The chain joins TRBV20-1 to TRBJ2-3, with D possibly being TRBD2 (6 bases). This CDR3 comprises 16 residues. Germline V CDR1 and CDR2: DFQATT, SNEGSKA (reference sequence). Between the trimmed V and J ends, which lost 7 bases and 0 bases, there was a span of 20 bases. The sequenced CDR3 bases are TGCAGTGTTCCGGGGGACGGTGCGGCTAGCACAGATACG. This translates into CSVPGDGAASTDT. The entire CDR3 sequence reads CSVPGDGAASTDTQYF.

This clone was observed at least ten times. The read is 3 residues too short to cover the CDR3 end, so that end is filled in from the germline J gene. J is TRBJ1-5 and V is TRBV12-3 or TRBV12-4; 8 bases line up with TRBD1. Losses at the gene ends were 4 bases for V and 3 bases for J; bases not matched to a gene: 8. The CDR3 consists of 16 residues. CDR3 bases read: TGTGCCAGCAGTTCATACAGGGGGGGGAACAATCAGCCC. Its translation: CASSSYRGGNNQP. The CDR3 in its entirety is CASSSYRGGNNQPQHF.